The entry below gives a single TCR beta chain sequence along with its context. Its matching antigen is unknown. The sequenced template was cDNA made from the entire isolated RNA. The method was immunoSEQ multiplex PCR; TCRdb's version includes in-frame clones alone and lacks a portion of them. The sample lists 900,000 or so clones, 15% to 20% occurring once. This CDR3 spans 15 amino acids. The germline V gene encodes CDR1 SEHNR and CDR2 FQNEAQ (reference sequence). V was cut by 7 bases and J by 6 bases, with 18 bases left in between. This sample is part of a study of beta chain features in type 1 diabetes. Findings and caveats of the study: Type 1 diabetes patients had moderately but significantly shorter TCRB CDR3s in all four CD4+ subsets.

Sorting with CD45RO/CCR7/CD25/CD127/CD95/CD27 yielded naive, central memory, regulatory and stem-like memory CD4+ cells. The sample comprised naive CD4+ T cells from blood. The origin of this receptor is a woman between 18 and 29 years old in good health. This chain uses TRBV7-9 with TRBJ2-2; D call uncertain. This CDR3 is CASIRRDVSAGELFF. CDR3 in DNA: TGTGCCAGCATCCGCCGAGACGTAAGCGCCGGGGAGCTGTTTTTT. The variable domain in full, completed from reference TRBV7-9 and TRBJ2-2, reads DTGVSQNPRHKITKRGQNVTFRCDPISEHNRLYWYRQTLGQGPEFLTYFQNEAQLEKSRLLSDRFSAERPKGSFSTLEIQRTEQGDSAMYLCASIRRDVSAGELFFGEGSRLTVL.